Listed below are T cell receptor beta chains from one sample, sequenced in a study of radiation and T cells in renal cell carcinoma. TCRdb's table, derived via immunoSEQ multiplex PCR, lists solely in-frame clones and lacks some. The sample has about 140,000 clones, around nine tenths seen once. The specimen was blood, collected from a patient whose treatment included radiotherapy and nephrectomy. The receptors derive from a woman in her 50s with renal cell carcinoma. Each CDR3 is given with its conserved first and last residue. A D gene is named only where the DNA matches it firmly. Clone size, where shown, is once, few, many, or a class for clones that have expanded.

TGTGCCACCAGCAGAGACACGTCAGAGACCCAGTACTTC CATSRDTSETQYF TRBJ2-5 . TRBV15 .
TGTGCCAGCAGTTGGGGAGGAGGCACTGAAGCTTTCTTT CASSWGGGTEAFF TRBJ1-1 . TRBV9 .
TGTGCCAGCAGTCGAACAGAGACCGGGGAGCTGTTTTTT CASSRTETGELFF TRBJ2-2 . TRBV25-1 .
TGTGCCAGCATTTCAGGAGGGGCGGCTAATGAAAAACTGTTTTTT CASISGGAANEKLFF TRBJ1-4 . TRBV28 .
TGTGCCAGCAGGCCGCGTCTAGTGGACACTGAAGCTTTCTTT CASRPRLVDTEAFF TRBJ1-1 . TRBV2 once
TGTGCCAGCAGTTACAGGGCAGAACACAATCAGCCCCAGCATTTT CASSYRAEHNQPQHF TRBJ1-5 . TRBV6-6 .
TGTGCCAGCAGTGAACAGGTGTCCAACTATGGCTACACCTTC CASSEQVSNYGYTF TRBJ1-2 . TRBV6-1 .
TGTGCCAGCAGGGAGACAGGGTGGACGTCCTACGAGCAGTACTTC CASRETGWTSYEQYF TRBJ2-7 TRBD1 TRBV25-1 .
TGCGCCAGCAGATCCGGGAACACCGGGGAGCTGTTTTTT CASRSGNTGELFF TRBJ2-2 . TRBV5-1 .
TGTGCCAGCTCACCACGGCTGAACAATGAGCAGTTCTTC CASSPRLNNEQFF TRBJ2-1 . TRBV18 few
TGTGCCAGCAGCTTGACCCAGGGGGAGGAAAAACTGTTTTTT CASSLTQGEEKLFF TRBJ1-4 TRBD1 TRBV7-9 few
TGCGCCAGCAGTGAGTCGAAAGGGGGCGGCTACACCTTC CASSESKGGGYTF TRBJ1-2 TRBD1 TRBV10-1 .
TGTGCCAGCAGCTTCCCCGCGGGGGGCCCCGCAGATACGCAGTATTTT CASSFPAGGPADTQYF TRBJ2-3 TRBD2 TRBV7-9 .
TGCGCCAGCAGCCCGAGTGATTTTGGAAACACCATATATTTT CASSPSDFGNTIYF TRBJ1-3 . TRBV4-3 .
TGTGCCAGCAGCTTAGCGGGACAGGGTTCCTACGAGCAGTACTTC CASSLAGQGSYEQYF TRBJ2-7 TRBD1 TRBV7-9 .
TGTGCCAGCAGCTTAGCCGGTCTGGGCACAGATACGCAGTATTTT CASSLAGLGTDTQYF TRBJ2-3 . TRBV7-2 .
TGCGCCAGCAGTGAGTCGATCGGTCAAGAGACCCAGTACTTC CASSESIGQETQYF TRBJ2-5 . TRBV10-1 .
TGTGCCAGCAGCCCCCGGTTTTACGGGGAGACCCAGTACTTC CASSPRFYGETQYF TRBJ2-5 . TRBV7-2 .
TGTGCCAGCAGTGCCCTCACGCAGTATTTT CASSALTQYF TRBJ2-3 . TRBV25-1 once